This is a list of T cell receptor beta chains from one sample in a study of CD8 T cells in ankylosing spondylitis. TCRdb reanalysed the 5' RACE reads using MiXCR and keeps one entry per CDR3 protein. The table includes 250,000 or so distinct CDR3 sequences, roughly 25% detected once. The sequencing input was blood, either unsorted or a sorted T cell fraction (not recorded which). These receptors all come from a male donor with ankylosing spondylitis or in good health (not recorded which). CDR3s include the opening cysteine and the closing phenylalanine or tryptophan. The D gene is left open where the match is weak. A row's size may be missing; if present it is once, few, many or a size class.

V gene	D gene	clone size	J gene	CDR3 DNA	CDR3 protein
TRBV13	TRBD1	NA	TRBJ2-5	TGTGCCAGCAGCCTAAACCGGGACAGGCAAGAGACCCAGTACTTC	CASSLNRDRQETQYF
TRBV20-1	TRBD1	NA	TRBJ1-1	TGCAGTGCTAGCGCCCCGGGACAGGGCTTTGAAGCTTTCTTT	CSASAPGQGFEAFF
TRBV20-1	NA	NA	TRBJ2-1	TGCAGTGCTAGTGGGACCAACTTGGGCAATGAGCAGTTCTTC	CSASGTNLGNEQFF
TRBV12-3/TRBV12-4	NA	NA	TRBJ1-1	TGTGCCAGCAGTTTATCCCCGAGGGGTAGCACTGAAGCTTTCTTT	CASSLSPRGSTEAFF
TRBV20-1	NA	few	TRBJ2-5	TGCAGCGCCGGGACCACGTGGGGGGAGACCCAGTACTTC	CSAGTTWGETQYF
TRBV29-1	NA	many	TRBJ2-2	TGCAGCGCTAACCGCGGCGGGGAGCTGTTTTTT	CSANRGGELFF
TRBV5-5	NA	NA	TRBJ2-3	TGTGCCAGCAGGGAACGAATGGGACTGGAGACAGATACGCAGTATTTT	CASRERMGLETDTQYF
TRBV20-1	NA	NA	TRBJ2-2	TGCAGTGCTCGGGCGGGGACGGCGAGCACCGGGGAGCTGTTTTTT	CSARAGTASTGELFF
TRBV5-6	NA	many	TRBJ2-2	TGTGCCAGCAGCTCCTTGTGGGGGCAGAACACCGGGGAGCTGTTTTTT	CASSSLWGQNTGELFF
TRBV12-3/TRBV12-4	NA	many	TRBJ1-5	TGTGCCAGCAGTTTAAGGGGGGCAACAAATAGCAATCAGCCCCAGCATTTT	CASSLRGATNSNQPQHF
TRBV2	NA	NA	TRBJ2-5	TGTGCCAGCAGTGAAGACACTGGGGAGACCCAGTACTTC	CASSEDTGETQYF
TRBV12-3/TRBV12-4	NA	NA	TRBJ2-3	TGTGCCAGCAGTTTCCGGAAAGGGGGGGATACGCAGTATTTT	CASSFRKGGDTQYF
TRBV7-6	NA	NA	TRBJ2-1	TGTGCCAGCAGCCTGAGGGACGGGAATGAGCAGTTCTTC	CASSLRDGNEQFF
TRBV29-1	NA	many	TRBJ2-4	TGCAGCGTATTGGCGCCCGAACGGGCGGCCAAAAACATTCAGTACTTC	CSVLAPERAAKNIQYF